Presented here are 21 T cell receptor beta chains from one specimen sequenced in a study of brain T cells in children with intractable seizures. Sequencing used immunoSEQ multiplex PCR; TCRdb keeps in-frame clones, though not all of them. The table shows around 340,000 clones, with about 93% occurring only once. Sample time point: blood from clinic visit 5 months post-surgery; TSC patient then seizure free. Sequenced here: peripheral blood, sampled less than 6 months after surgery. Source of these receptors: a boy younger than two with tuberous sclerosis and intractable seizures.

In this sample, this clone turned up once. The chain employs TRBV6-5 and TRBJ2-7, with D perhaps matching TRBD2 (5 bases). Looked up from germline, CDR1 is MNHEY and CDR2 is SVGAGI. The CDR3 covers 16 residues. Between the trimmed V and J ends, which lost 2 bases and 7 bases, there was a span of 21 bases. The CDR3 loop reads CASSYPRAGTPGEQYF. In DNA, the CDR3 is TGTGCCAGCAGTTACCCGCGGGCAGGCACCCCGGGGGAGCAGTACTTC.

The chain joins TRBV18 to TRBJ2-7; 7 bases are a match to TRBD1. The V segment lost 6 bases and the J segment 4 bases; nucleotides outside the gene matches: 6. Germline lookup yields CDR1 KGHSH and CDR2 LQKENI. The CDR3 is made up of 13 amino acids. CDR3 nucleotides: TGTGCCAGCTCGCCGAGGGACAGATACGAGCAGTACTTC. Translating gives CASSPRDRYEQYF.

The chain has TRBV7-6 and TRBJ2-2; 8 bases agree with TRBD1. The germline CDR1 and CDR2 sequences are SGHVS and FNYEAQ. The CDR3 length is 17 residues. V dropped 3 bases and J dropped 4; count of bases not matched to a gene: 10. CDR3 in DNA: TGTGCCAGCAGCTTCGGACAGGGTTCGGGAGCCACCGGGGAGCTGTTTTTT. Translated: CASSFGQGSGATGELFF.

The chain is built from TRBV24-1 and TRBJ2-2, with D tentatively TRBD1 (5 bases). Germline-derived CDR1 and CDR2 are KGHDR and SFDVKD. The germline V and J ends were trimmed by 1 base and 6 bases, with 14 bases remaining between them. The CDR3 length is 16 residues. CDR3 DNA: TGTGCCACCAGTGATTTAAGGGGCGATGAGTCCGGGGAGCTGTTTTTT. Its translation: CATSDLRGDESGELFF.

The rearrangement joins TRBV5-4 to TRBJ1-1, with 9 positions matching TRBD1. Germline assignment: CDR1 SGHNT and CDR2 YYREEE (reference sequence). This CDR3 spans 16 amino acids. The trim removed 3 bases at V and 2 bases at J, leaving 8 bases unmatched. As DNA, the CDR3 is TGTGCCAGCAGCTGGGAGCCGGGACAGGGAAACACTGAAGCTTTCTTT. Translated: CASSWEPGQGNTEAFF.

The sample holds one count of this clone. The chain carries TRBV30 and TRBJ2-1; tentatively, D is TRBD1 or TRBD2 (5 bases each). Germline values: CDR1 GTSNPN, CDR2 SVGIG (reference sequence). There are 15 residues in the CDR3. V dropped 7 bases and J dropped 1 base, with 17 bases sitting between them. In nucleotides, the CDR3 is TGTGCCTTGAATCCACCTGGGGGATCCTACAATGAGCAGTTCTTC. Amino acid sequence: CALNPPGGSYNEQFF. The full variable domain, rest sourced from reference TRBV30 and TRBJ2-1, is SQTIHQWPATLVQPVGSPLSLECTVEGTSNPNLYWYRQAAGRGLQLLFYSVGIGQISSEVPQNLSASRPQDRQFILSSKKLLLSDSGFYLCALNPPGGSYNEQFFGPGTRLTVL.

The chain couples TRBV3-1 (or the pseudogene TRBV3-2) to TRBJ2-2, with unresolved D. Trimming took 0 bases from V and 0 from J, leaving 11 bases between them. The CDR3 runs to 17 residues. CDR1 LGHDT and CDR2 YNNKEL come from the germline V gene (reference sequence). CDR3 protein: CASSQDRRPANTGELFF. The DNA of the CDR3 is TGTGCCAGCAGCCAAGATAGGAGACCCGCGAACACCGGGGAGCTGTTTTTT.

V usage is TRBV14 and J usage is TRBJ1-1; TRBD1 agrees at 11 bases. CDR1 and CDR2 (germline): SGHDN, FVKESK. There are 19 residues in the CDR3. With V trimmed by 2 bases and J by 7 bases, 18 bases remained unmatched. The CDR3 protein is CASSQISYRTGTGGLEAFF. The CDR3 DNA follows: TGTGCCAGCAGCCAAATTTCTTATAGAACCGGGACAGGGGGTCTTGAAGCTTTCTTT. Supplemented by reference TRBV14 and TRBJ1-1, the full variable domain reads EAGVTQFPSHSVIEKGQTVTLRCDPISGHDNLYWYRRVMGKEIKFLLHFVKESKQDESGMPNNRFLAERTGGTYSTLKVQPAELEDSGVYFCASSQISYRTGTGGLEAFFGQGTRLTVV.

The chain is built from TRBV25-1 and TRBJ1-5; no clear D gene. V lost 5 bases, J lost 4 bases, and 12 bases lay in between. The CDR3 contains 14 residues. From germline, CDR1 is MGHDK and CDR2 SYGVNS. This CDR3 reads CASSTTSGNQPQHF. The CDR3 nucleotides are TGTGCCAGCAGTACCACTTCGGGAAATCAGCCCCAGCATTTT.

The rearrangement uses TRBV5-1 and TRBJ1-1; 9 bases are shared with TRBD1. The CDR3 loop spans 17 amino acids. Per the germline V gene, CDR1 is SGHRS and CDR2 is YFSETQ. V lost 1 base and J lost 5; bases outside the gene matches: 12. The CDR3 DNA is TGCGCCAGCAGCTTGTCATGGGACAGGGCGGCTTGGACTGAAGCTTTCTTT. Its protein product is CASSLSWDRAAWTEAFF.

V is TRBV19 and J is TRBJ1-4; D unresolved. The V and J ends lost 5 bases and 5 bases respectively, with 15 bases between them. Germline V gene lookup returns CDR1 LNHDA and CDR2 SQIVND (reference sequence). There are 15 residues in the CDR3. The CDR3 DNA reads TGTGCCAGTAGTGCCATGGCACGGAACAATGAAAAACTGTTTTTT. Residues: CASSAMARNNEKLFF. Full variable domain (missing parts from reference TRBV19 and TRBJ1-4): DGGITQSPKYLFRKEGQNVTLSCEQNLNHDAMYWYRQDPGQGLRLIYYSQIVNDFQKGDIAEGYSVSREKKESFPLTVTSAQKNPTAFYLCASSAMARNNEKLFFGSGTQLSVL.

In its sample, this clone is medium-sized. Here the CDR3 DNA reads TGCAGTGTGAGGGACTACGAGCAGTACTTC. Translating gives CSVRDYEQYF. This chain links TRBV20-1 with TRBJ2-7; D is possibly TRBD2 (5 bases). Between the trimmed V and J ends, which lost 7 bases and 3 bases, there was a span of 7 bases. CDR1 and CDR2 (germline): DFQATT, SNEGSKA (reference sequence). The CDR3 spans 10 residues.

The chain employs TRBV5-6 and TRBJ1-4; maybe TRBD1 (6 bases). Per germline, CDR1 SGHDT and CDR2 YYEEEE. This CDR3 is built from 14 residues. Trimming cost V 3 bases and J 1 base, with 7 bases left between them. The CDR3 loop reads CASSSRGTNEKLFF. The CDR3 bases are TGTGCCAGCAGCTCCAGGGGAACTAATGAAAAACTGTTTTTT. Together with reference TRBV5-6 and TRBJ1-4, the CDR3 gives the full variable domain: DAGVTQSPTHLIKTRGQQVTLRCSPKSGHDTVSWYQQALGQGPQFIFQYYEEEERQRGNFPDRFSGHQFPNYSSELNVNALLLGDSALYLCASSSRGTNEKLFFGSGTQLSVL.

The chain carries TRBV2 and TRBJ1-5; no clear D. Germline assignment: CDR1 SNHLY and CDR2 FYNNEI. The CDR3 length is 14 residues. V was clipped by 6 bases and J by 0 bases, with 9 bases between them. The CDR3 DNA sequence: TGTGCCAGCAGCCCGGGTTATAGCAATCAGCCCCAGCATTTT. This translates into CASSPGYSNQPQHF.

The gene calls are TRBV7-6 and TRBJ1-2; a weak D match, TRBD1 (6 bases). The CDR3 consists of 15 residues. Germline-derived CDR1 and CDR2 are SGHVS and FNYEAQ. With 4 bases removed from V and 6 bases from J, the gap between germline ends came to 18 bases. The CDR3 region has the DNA TGTGCCAGCAGCTCTTTACAGGGTAGAAGAAATGGCTACACCTTC. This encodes CASSSLQGRRNGYTF.

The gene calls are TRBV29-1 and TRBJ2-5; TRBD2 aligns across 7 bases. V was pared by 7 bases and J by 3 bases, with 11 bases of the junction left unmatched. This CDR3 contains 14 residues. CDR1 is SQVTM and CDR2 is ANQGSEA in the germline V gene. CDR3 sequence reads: CSAKPGTTKETQYF. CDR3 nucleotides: TGCAGCGCAAAACCGGGGACTACGAAAGAGACCCAGTACTTC.

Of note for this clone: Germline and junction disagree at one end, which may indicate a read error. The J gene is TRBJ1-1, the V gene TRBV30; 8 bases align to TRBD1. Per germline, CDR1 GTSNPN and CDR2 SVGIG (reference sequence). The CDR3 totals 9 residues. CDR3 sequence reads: CACTQGALF. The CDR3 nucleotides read TGTGCCTGTACGCAGGGGGCCCTCTTT.

Here the CDR3 DNA reads TGTGCCAGCAGCGTAGGAAGAAGCCCCTACGAGCAGTACTTC. As protein: CASSVGRSPYEQYF. V gene TRBV9 combines with J gene TRBJ2-7; D unresolved. Germline V gene sequence: CDR1 SGDLS, CDR2 YYNGEE. CDR3 size: 14 residues. The V and J ends lost 0 bases and 2 bases respectively, with 9 bases between them.

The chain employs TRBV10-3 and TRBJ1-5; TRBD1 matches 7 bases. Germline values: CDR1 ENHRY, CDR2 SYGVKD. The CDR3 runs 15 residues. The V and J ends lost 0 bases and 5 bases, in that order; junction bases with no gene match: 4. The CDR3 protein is CAISESDREDQPQHF. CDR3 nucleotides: TGTGCCATCAGTGAGTCTGACAGGGAAGATCAGCCCCAGCATTTT.

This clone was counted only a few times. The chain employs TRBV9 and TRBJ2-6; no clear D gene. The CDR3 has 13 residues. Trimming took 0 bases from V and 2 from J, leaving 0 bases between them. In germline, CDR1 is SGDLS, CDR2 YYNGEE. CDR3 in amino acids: CASSVAGANVLTF. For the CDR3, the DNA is TGTGCCAGCAGCGTAGCTGGGGCCAACGTCCTGACTTTC.

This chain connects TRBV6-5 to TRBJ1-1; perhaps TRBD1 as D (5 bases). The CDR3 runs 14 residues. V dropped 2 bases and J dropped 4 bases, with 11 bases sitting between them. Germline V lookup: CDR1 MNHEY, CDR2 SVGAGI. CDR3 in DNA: TGTGCCAGCAGTTACGGGGGTGAGGTCACTGAAGCTTTCTTT. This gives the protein CASSYGGEVTEAFF.